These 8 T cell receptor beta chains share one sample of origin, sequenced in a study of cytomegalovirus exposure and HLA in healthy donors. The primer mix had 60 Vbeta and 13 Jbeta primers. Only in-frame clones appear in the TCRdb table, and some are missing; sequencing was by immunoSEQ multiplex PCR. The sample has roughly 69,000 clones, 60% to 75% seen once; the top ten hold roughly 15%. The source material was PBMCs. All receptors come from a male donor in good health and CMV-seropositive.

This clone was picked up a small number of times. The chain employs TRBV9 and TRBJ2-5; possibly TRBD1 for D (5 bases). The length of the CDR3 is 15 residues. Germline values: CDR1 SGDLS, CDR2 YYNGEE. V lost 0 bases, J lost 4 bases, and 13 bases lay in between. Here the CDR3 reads CASSVAQGWGETQYF. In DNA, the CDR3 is TGTGCCAGCAGCGTAGCCCAGGGCTGGGGAGAGACCCAGTACTTC. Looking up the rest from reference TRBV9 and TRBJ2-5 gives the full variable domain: DSGVTQTPKHLITATGQRVTLRCSPRSGDLSVYWYQQSLDQGLQFLIQYYNGEERAKGNILERFSAQQFPDLHSELNLSSLELGDSALYFCASSVAQGWGETQYFGPGTRLLVL.

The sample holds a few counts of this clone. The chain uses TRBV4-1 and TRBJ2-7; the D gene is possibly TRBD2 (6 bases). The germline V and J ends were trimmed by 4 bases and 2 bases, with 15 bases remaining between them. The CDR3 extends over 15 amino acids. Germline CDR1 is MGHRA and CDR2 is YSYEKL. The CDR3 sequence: CASSLIRDSAYEQYF. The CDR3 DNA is TGCGCCAGCAGCCTGATCCGGGACTCCGCCTACGAGCAGTACTTC.

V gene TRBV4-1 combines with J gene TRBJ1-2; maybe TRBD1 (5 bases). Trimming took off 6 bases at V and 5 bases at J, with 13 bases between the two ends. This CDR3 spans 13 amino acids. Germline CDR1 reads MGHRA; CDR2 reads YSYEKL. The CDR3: CASSQGQVYGYTF. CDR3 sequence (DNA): TGCGCCAGCAGTCAGGGCCAGGTATATGGCTACACCTTC.

As DNA, the CDR3 is TGTGCCACCTCTCACCGGGATAGCAATCAGCCCCAGCATTTT. Protein product: CATSHRDSNQPQHF. The chain couples TRBV19 to TRBJ1-5; no clear D gene. Germline V gene sequence: CDR1 LNHDA, CDR2 SQIVND (reference sequence). Deletions cut 10 bases from V and 0 bases from J, with 13 bases between. The CDR3 spans 14 residues.

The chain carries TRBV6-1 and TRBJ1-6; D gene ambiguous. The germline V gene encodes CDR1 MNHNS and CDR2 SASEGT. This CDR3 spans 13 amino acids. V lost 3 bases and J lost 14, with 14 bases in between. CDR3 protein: CASSEFLEGALHF. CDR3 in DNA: TGTGCCAGCAGTGAGTTTCTCGAGGGAGCCCTCCACTTT.

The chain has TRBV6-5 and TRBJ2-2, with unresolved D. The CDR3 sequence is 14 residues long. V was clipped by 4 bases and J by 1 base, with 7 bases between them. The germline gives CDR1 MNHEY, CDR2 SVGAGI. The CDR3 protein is CASSWQENTGELFF. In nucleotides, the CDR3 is TGTGCCAGCAGTTGGCAGGAGAACACCGGGGAGCTGTTTTTT.

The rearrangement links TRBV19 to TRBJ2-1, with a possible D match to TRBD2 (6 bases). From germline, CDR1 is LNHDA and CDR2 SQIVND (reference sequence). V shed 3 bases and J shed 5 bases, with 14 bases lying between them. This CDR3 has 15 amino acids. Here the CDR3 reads CASSMGGMKDNEQFF. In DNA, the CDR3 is TGTGCCAGTAGTATGGGCGGGATGAAGGACAATGAGCAGTTCTTC. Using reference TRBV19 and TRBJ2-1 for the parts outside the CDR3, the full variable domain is DGGITQSPKYLFRKEGQNVTLSCEQNLNHDAMYWYRQDPGQGLRLIYYSQIVNDFQKGDIAEGYSVSREKKESFPLTVTSAQKNPTAFYLCASSMGGMKDNEQFFGPGTRLTVL.

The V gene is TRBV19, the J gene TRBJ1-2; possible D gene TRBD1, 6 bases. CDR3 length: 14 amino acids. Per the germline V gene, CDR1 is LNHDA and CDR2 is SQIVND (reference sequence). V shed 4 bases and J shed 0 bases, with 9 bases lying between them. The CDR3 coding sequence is TGTGCCAGTAGTAGCGGACAGTCTAACTATGGCTACACCTTC. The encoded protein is CASSSGQSNYGYTF.